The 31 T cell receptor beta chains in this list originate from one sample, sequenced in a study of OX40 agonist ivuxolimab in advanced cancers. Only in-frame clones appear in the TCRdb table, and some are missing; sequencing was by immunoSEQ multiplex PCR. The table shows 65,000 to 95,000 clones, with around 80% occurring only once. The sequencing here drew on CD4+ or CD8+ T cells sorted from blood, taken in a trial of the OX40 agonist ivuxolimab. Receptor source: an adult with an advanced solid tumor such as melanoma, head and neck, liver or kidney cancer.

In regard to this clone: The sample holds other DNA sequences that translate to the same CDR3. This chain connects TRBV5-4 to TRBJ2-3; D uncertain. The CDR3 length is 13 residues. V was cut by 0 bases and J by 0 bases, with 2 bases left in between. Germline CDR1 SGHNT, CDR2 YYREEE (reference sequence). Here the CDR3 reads CASSLESTDTQYF. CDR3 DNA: TGTGCCAGCAGCTTGGAAAGCACAGATACGCAGTATTTT.

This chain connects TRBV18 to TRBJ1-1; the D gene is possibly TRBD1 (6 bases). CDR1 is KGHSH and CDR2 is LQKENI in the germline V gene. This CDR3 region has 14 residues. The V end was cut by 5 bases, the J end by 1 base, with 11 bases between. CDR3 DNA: TGTGCCAGCTCAGCAAGACAGGAGAACACTGAAGCTTTCTTT. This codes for CASSARQENTEAFF. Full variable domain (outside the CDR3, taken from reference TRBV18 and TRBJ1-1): NAGVMQNPRHLVRRRGQEARLRCSPMKGHSHVYWYRQLPEEGLKFMVYLQKENIIDESGMPKERFSAEFPKEGPSILRIQQVVRGDSAAYFCASSARQENTEAFFGQGTRLTVV.

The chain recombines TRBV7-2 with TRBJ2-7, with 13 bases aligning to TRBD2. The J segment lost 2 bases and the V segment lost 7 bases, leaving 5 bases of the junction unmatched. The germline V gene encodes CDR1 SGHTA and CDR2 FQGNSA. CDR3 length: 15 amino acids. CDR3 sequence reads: CASTRTSGSTYEQYF. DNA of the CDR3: TGTGCCAGCACCCGGACTAGCGGGAGTACCTACGAGCAGTACTTC.

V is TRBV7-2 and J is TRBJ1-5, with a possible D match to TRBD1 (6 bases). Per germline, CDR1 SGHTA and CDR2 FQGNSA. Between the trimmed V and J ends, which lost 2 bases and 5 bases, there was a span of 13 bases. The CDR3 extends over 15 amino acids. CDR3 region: CASSLTSGGHQPQHF. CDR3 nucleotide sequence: TGTGCCAGCAGCTTAACTTCGGGGGGCCATCAGCCCCAGCATTTT. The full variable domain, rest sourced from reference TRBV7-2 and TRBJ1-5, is GAGVSQSPSNKVTEKGKDVELRCDPISGHTALYWYRQSLGQGLEFLIYFQGNSAPDKSGLPSDRFSAERTGGSVSTLTIQRTQQEDSAVYLCASSLTSGGHQPQHFGDGTRLSIL.

The CDR3 DNA follows: TGTGCCAGCAGCGTTACAGGGGGCACAGATACGCAGTATTTT. Translation: CASSVTGGTDTQYF. V usage is TRBV5-5 and J usage is TRBJ2-3; 7 bases are a match to TRBD1. This CDR3 has 14 residues. The ends lost 4 bases at V and 1 base at J; junction bases unmatched: 3. Germline assignment: CDR1 SGHKS and CDR2 YYEKEE (reference sequence).

CDR3 sequence: CASSSGTVIFEAFF. DNA of the CDR3: TGTGCCAGCAGTTCCGGGACCGTCATTTTTGAAGCTTTCTTT. The chain joins TRBV27 to TRBJ1-1; D is possibly TRBD1 (5 bases). CDR3 length equals 14 residues. CDR1 is MNHEY and CDR2 is SMNVEV in the germline V gene (reference sequence). V lost 4 bases and J 7 bases, leaving 16 bases between the germline ends.

CDR3 amino acids: CASTPSDRTEAFF. In nucleotides, the CDR3 is TGTGCCAGCACCCCTTCGGACAGAACTGAAGCTTTCTTT. The chain is built from TRBV11-3 and TRBJ1-1; perhaps TRBD1 as D (6 bases). Germline assignment: CDR1 SGHNT and CDR2 YENEEA. Trimming removed 7 bases at V and 5 bases at J, with 14 bases between. This CDR3 is 13 amino acids long.

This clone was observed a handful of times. For the CDR3, the DNA is TGTGCCAGCAGCTCCCTTGGGACAGGGGGAGAGACCCAGTACTTC. Translated, it gives CASSSLGTGGETQYF. The genes are TRBV7-9 and TRBJ2-5, with 11 bases identical to TRBD1. Germline V gene lookup returns CDR1 SEHNR and CDR2 FQNEAQ (reference sequence). This CDR3 spans 15 amino acids. Trimming at V came to 4 bases and at J to 4 bases, leaving 5 bases not matched to a gene.

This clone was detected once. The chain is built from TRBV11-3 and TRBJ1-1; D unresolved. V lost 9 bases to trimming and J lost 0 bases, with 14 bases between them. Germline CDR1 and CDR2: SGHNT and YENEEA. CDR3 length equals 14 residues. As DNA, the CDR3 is TGTGCCAGTTCACCTTCCCAGGTGAACACTGAAGCTTTCTTT. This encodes CASSPSQVNTEAFF.

CDR3: CASSAPGHRSGNTIYF. The CDR3 DNA sequence: TGTGCCAGCAGCGCCCCGGGACACCGCTCTGGAAACACCATATATTTT. The rearrangement uses TRBV7-9 and TRBJ1-3, with D perhaps matching TRBD1 (6 bases). Trimming shortened V by 5 bases and J by 0 bases, and 14 bases separated the two germline ends. The CDR3 sequence is 16 residues long. CDR1 and CDR2 (germline): SEHNR, FQNEAQ (reference sequence).

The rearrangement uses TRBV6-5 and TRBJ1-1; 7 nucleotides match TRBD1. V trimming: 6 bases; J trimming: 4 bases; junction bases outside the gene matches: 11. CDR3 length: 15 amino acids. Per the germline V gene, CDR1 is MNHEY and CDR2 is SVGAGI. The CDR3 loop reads CASRAEGGGSTEAFF. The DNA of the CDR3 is TGTGCCAGCAGGGCCGAAGGAGGGGGCAGCACTGAAGCTTTCTTT.

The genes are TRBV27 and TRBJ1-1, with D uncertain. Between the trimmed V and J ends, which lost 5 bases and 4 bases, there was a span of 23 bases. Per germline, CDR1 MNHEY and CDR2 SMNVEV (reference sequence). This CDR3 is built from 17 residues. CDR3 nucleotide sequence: TGTGCCAGCAGTGCGTCTCGAGGACGCAAAGATGGCACTGAAGCTTTCTTT. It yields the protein CASSASRGRKDGTEAFF.

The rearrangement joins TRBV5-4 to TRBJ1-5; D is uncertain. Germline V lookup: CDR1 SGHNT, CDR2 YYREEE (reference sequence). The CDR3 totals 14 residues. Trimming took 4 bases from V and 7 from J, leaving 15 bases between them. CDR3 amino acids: CASSRAAVLQPQHF. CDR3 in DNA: TGTGCCAGCAGCAGGGCGGCAGTCCTCCAGCCCCAGCATTTT.

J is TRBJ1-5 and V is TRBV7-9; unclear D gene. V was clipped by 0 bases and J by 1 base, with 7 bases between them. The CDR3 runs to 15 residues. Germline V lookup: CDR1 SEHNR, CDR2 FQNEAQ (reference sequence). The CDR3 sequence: CASSLAAGSNQPQHF. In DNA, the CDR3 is TGTGCCAGCAGCTTAGCGGCGGGGAGCAATCAGCCCCAGCATTTT.

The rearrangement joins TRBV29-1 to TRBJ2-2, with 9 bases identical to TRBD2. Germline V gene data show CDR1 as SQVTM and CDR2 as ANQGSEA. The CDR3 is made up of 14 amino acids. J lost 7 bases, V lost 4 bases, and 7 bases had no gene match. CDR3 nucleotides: TGCAGCGTTGCGGCGGGGGGGCAATACGGGGAGCTGTTTTTT. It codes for CSVAAGGQYGELFF.

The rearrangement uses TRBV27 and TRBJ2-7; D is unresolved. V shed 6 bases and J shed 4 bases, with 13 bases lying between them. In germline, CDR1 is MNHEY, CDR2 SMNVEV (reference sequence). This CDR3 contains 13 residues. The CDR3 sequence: CASSRTVFYEQYF. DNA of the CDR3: TGTGCCAGCAGCCGAACCGTCTTTTACGAGCAGTACTTC.

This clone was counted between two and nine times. The CDR3 DNA reads as TGTGCCAGCAGCTTATCATTGAGTGAAGCTTTCTTT. Translating gives CASSLSLSEAFF. The chain has TRBV7-9 and TRBJ1-1, with no clear D. Trimming took 2 bases from V and 7 from J, leaving 8 bases between them. This CDR3 has 12 residues. CDR1 is SEHNR, CDR2 FQNEAQ, per germline (reference sequence). The complete variable domain, with remaining parts taken from reference TRBV7-9 and TRBJ1-1, reads DTGVSQNPRHKITKRGQNVTFRCDPISEHNRLYWYRQTLGQGPEFLTYFQNEAQLEKSRLLSDRFSAERPKGSFSTLEIQRTEQGDSAMYLCASSLSLSEAFFGQGTRLTVV.

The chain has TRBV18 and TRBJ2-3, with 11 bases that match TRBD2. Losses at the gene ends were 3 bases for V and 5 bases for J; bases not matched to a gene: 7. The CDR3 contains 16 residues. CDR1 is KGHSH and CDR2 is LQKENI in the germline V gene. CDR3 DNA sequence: TGTGCCAGCTCACCGCGACTAGCGGGGACGGGAGATACGCAGTATTTT. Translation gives CASSPRLAGTGDTQYF.

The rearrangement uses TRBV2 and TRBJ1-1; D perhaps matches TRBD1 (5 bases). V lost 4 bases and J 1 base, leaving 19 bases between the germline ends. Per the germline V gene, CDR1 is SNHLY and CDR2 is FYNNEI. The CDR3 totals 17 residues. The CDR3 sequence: CASSVRQLKGENTEAFF. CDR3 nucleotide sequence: TGTGCCAGCAGTGTTAGACAGCTTAAAGGAGAGAACACTGAAGCTTTCTTT.

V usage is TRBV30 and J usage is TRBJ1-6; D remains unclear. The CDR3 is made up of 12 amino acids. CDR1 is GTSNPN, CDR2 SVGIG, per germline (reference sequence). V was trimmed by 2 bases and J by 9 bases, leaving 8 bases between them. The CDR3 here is CAWSPVISPLHF. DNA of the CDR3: TGTGCCTGGAGTCCAGTTATTTCACCCCTCCACTTT.

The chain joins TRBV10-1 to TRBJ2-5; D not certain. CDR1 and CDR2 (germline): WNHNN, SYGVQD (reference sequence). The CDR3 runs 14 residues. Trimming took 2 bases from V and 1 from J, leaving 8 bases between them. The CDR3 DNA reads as TGCGCCAGCAGTGAGCTCTTACCCCAAGAGACCCAGTACTTC. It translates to CASSELLPQETQYF.

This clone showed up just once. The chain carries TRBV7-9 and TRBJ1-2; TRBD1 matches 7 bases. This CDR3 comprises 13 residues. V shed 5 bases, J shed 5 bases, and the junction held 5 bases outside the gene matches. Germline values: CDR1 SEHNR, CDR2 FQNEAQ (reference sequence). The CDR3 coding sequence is TGTGCCAGCAGCCCGGACAGGACATATGGCTACACCTTC. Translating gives CASSPDRTYGYTF. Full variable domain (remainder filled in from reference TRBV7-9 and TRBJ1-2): DTGVSQNPRHKITKRGQNVTFRCDPISEHNRLYWYRQTLGQGPEFLTYFQNEAQLEKSRLLSDRFSAERPKGSFSTLEIQRTEQGDSAMYLCASSPDRTYGYTFGSGTRLTVV.

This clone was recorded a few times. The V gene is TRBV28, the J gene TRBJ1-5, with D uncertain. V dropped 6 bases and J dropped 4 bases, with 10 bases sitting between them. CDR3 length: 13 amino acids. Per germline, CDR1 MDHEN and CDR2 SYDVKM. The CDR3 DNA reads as TGTGCCAGCAGGACACACAGTAATCAGCCCCAGCATTTT. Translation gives CASRTHSNQPQHF. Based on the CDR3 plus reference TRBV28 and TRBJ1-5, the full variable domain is DVKVTQSSRYLVKRTGEKVFLECVQDMDHENMFWYRQDPGLGLRLIYFSYDVKMKEKGDIPEGYSVSREKKERFSLILESASTNQTSMYLCASRTHSNQPQHFGDGTRLSIL.

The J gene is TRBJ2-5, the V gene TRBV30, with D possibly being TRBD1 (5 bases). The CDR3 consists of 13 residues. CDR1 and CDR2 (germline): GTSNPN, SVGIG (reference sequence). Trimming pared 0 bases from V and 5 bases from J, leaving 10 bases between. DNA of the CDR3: TGTGCCTGGAGTGTAGCAGGGCGGGAGACCCAGTACTTC. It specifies CAWSVAGRETQYF.

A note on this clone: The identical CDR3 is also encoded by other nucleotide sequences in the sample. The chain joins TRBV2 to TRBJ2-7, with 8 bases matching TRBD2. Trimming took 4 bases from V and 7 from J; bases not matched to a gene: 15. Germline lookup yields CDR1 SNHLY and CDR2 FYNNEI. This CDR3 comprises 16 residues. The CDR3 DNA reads TGTGCCAGCAGTGTACTTCGGGGGGGGGAAAGAGGGGAGCAGTACTTC. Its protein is CASSVLRGGERGEQYF. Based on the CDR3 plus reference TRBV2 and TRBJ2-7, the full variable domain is EPEVTQTPSHQVTQMGQEVILRCVPISNHLYFYWYRQILGQKVEFLVSFYNNEISEKSEIFDDQFSVERPDGSNFTLKIRSTKLEDSAMYFCASSVLRGGERGEQYFGPGTRLTVT.

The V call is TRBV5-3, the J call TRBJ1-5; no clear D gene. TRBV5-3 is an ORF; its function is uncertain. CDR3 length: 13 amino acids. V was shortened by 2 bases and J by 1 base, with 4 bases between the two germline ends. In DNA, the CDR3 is TGTGCCAGAAGCTTTTCCAGCAATCAGCCCCAGCATTTT. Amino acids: CARSFSSNQPQHF.

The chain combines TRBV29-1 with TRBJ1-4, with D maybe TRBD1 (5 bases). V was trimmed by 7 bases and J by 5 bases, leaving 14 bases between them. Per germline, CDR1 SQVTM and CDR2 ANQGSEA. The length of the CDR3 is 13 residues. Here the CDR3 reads CSARIGGNEKLFF. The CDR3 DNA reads TGCAGCGCACGAATTGGGGGAAATGAAAAACTGTTTTTT.

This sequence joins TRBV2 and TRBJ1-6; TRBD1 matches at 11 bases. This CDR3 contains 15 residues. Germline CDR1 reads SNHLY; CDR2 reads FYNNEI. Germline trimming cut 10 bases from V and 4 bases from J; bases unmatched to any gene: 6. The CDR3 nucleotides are TGTGCCACCGGTCGGGACAGGGGGTATAATTCACCCCTCCACTTT. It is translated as CATGRDRGYNSPLHF.

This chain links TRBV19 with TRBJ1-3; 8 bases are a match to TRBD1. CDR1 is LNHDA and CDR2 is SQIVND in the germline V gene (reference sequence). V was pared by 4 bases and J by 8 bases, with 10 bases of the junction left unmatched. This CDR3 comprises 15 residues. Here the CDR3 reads CASSTPGQGAYTIYF. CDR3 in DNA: TGTGCCAGTAGTACGCCGGGTCAGGGGGCATACACCATATATTTT.

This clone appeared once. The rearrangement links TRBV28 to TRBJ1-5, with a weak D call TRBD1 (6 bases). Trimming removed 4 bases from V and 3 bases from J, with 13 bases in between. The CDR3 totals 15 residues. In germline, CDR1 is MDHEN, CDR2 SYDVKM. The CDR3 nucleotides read TGTGCCAGCAGTTCCCCTACAGGGTACAATCAGCCCCAGCATTTT. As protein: CASSSPTGYNQPQHF.

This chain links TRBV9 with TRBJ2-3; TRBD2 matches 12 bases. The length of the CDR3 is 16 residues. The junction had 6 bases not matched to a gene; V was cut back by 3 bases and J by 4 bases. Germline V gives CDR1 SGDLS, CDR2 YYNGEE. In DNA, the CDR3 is TGTGCCAGCAGCGCCCAGACTAGCGGGAGATCAGATACGCAGTATTTT. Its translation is CASSAQTSGRSDTQYF.